The sequence of this TCR beta chain was determined in a study of cytomegalovirus exposure and HLA in healthy donors. Study information: As an earlier analysis found, some 170 million T cells yielded fewer than 130 million unique TCR beta sequences. Study-wide points: Researchers had no immune exposure information except CMV serostatus available. Later on, analysis showed that most CMV-associated TCR beta chains appeared to be HLA-restricted.

The PCR was carried out with 60 Vbeta primers and 13 Jbeta primers. TCRdb's table, derived via immunoSEQ multiplex PCR, lists solely in-frame clones and lacks some. The profile covers about 120,000 clones, with 72% appearing a single time and 3% to 4.5% taken by the ten largest. Note on this clone: Its antigen is not known.

With V trimmed by 5 bases and J by 6 bases, 6 bases remained unmatched. This CDR3 comprises 14 residues. CDR1 is SEHNR, CDR2 FQNEAQ, per germline (reference sequence). This receptor was obtained from a man aged 30 to 39 in good health and CMV-seronegative. This rearrangement joins TRBV7-9 to TRBJ1-5; 8 bases line up with TRBD1. The sequencing sample was made of PBMCs. The CDR3 sequence: CASSPDRVGQPQHF. The CDR3 coding sequence is TGTGCCAGCAGCCCGGACAGGGTCGGTCAGCCCCAGCATTTT.